The rows below give T cell receptor beta chains drawn from one sample of a study of T cell repertoires in cytomegalovirus infection. MiXCR was run by TCRdb on the reads, yielding one entry per CDR3 protein. The sample holds a few hundred thousand distinct CDR3 sequences; approximately 9.5% are singletons and the top ten take around 4.5%. The material sequenced was PBMCs. All receptors derive from a human donor in good health (CMV status not recorded). Some clones in this sample may be carry-over from other donors' samples. CDR3s include the opening cysteine and the closing phenylalanine or tryptophan. The order of the fields is clone size, D gene, J gene, V gene, CDR3 protein, CDR3 DNA. A D gene is named only where the DNA matches it firmly. Not every row has a clone size; where given, it reads once, few, many or a size class.

clone_size: many
d_call: -
j_call: TRBJ2-1
v_call: TRBV4-1
cdr3_aa: CASSHQSASLYNEQFF
cdr3_nt: TGCGCCAGCAGCCACCAAAGCGCCTCCCTTTACAATGAGCAGTTCTTC

clone_size: few
d_call: TRBD2
j_call: TRBJ2-3
v_call: TRBV20-1
cdr3_aa: CSVPTSGATDTQYF
cdr3_nt: TGCAGTGTCCCGACTAGCGGGGCGACAGATACGCAGTATTTT

clone_size: many
d_call: -
j_call: TRBJ1-5
v_call: TRBV6-5
cdr3_aa: CASSFRGGQPQHF
cdr3_nt: TGTGCCAGCAGTTTCCGAGGGGGACAGCCCCAGCATTTT

clone_size: many
d_call: -
j_call: TRBJ2-2
v_call: TRBV7-2
cdr3_aa: CASSLVAGSDGELFF
cdr3_nt: TGTGCCAGCAGCTTAGTTGCAGGGTCGGACGGGGAGCTGTTTTTT

clone_size: many
d_call: -
j_call: TRBJ2-2
v_call: TRBV10-3
cdr3_aa: CAISENGPITGELFF
cdr3_nt: TGTGCCATCAGTGAGAACGGACCCATCACCGGGGAGCTGTTTTTT

clone_size: few
d_call: TRBD1
j_call: TRBJ2-2
v_call: TRBV7-9
cdr3_aa: CASSLNQGANTGELFF
cdr3_nt: TGTGCCAGCAGCTTAAACCAGGGGGCGAACACCGGGGAGCTGTTTTTT

clone_size: -
d_call: -
j_call: TRBJ2-4
v_call: TRBV7-9
cdr3_aa: CASSLDLNAGLAKNIQYF
cdr3_nt: TGTGCCAGCAGCTTAGATCTCAACGCAGGGTTGGCCAAAAACATTCAGTACTTC

clone_size: many
d_call: -
j_call: TRBJ2-5
v_call: TRBV11-2
cdr3_aa: CASSLLLHQTQYF
cdr3_nt: TGTGCCAGCAGCTTACTACTCCACCAGACCCAGTACTTC

clone_size: few
d_call: TRBD2
j_call: TRBJ2-1
v_call: TRBV6-1
cdr3_aa: CASSPTSGTRAQFF
cdr3_nt: TGTGCCAGCAGTCCGACTTCCGGGACTAGGGCGCAGTTCTTC

clone_size: many
d_call: -
j_call: TRBJ2-2
v_call: TRBV7-2
cdr3_aa: CASSLDWLPNTGELFF
cdr3_nt: TGTGCCAGCAGCTTAGATTGGCTGCCGAACACCGGGGAGCTGTTTTTT

clone_size: many
d_call: -
j_call: TRBJ1-5
v_call: TRBV20-1
cdr3_aa: CSASRAQGVNQPQHF
cdr3_nt: TGCAGTGCTAGTAGGGCACAGGGAGTTAATCAGCCCCAGCATTTT

clone_size: many
d_call: TRBD2
j_call: TRBJ2-7
v_call: TRBV7-2
cdr3_aa: CASSLGSSGRAASYEQYF
cdr3_nt: TGTGCCAGCAGCTTAGGATCTAGCGGGAGGGCCGCGAGCTACGAGCAGTACTTC

clone_size: many
d_call: -
j_call: TRBJ2-3
v_call: TRBV12-3/TRBV12-4
cdr3_aa: CASSQMGSRTDTQYF
cdr3_nt: TGTGCCAGCAGTCAGATGGGGTCTCGCACAGATACGCAGTATTTT

clone_size: many
d_call: -
j_call: TRBJ1-5
v_call: TRBV12-3/TRBV12-4
cdr3_aa: CASSLDQGSNQPQHF
cdr3_nt: TGTGCCAGCAGTCTCGACCAGGGAAGCAATCAGCCCCAGCATTTT

clone_size: many
d_call: -
j_call: TRBJ2-7
v_call: TRBV7-2
cdr3_aa: CASSFLLQGFYEQYF
cdr3_nt: TGTGCCAGCAGCTTCCTACTACAGGGTTTCTACGAGCAGTACTTC

clone_size: -
d_call: -
j_call: TRBJ1-1
v_call: TRBV7-2
cdr3_aa: CASRQTLNTEAFF
cdr3_nt: TGTGCCAGCAGACAGACCTTGAACACTGAAGCTTTCTTT

clone_size: -
d_call: -
j_call: TRBJ1-5
v_call: TRBV20-1
cdr3_aa: CSAAEKPDSNQPQHF
cdr3_nt: TGCAGTGCGGCGGAGAAACCCGATAGCAATCAGCCCCAGCATTTT

clone_size: -
d_call: -
j_call: TRBJ2-7
v_call: TRBV25-1
cdr3_aa: CASSEKRGRVHEQYF
cdr3_nt: TGTGCCAGCAGTGAAAAACGGGGAAGGGTCCACGAGCAGTACTTC

clone_size: -
d_call: TRBD1
j_call: TRBJ2-3
v_call: TRBV6-5
cdr3_aa: CASSLLGTGITDTQYF
cdr3_nt: TGTGCCAGCAGTTTGCTCGGGACAGGGATTACAGATACGCAGTATTTT

clone_size: few
d_call: TRBD1
j_call: TRBJ1-1
v_call: TRBV12-3/TRBV12-4
cdr3_aa: CASSMTGASRTEAFF
cdr3_nt: TGTGCCAGCAGTATGACAGGGGCCTCTAGGACTGAAGCTTTCTTT

clone_size: few
d_call: TRBD2
j_call: TRBJ2-1
v_call: TRBV6-2/TRBV6-3
cdr3_aa: CASDSGRAVEQFF
cdr3_nt: TGTGCCAGCGATAGCGGGAGGGCCGTTGAGCAGTTCTTC

clone_size: many
d_call: TRBD1
j_call: TRBJ1-6
v_call: TRBV7-9
cdr3_aa: CASSLVGSGQRPSSYNSPLHF
cdr3_nt: TGTGCCAGCAGCTTAGTAGGGTCGGGACAGCGCCCGAGCTCCTATAATTCACCCCTCCACTTT

clone_size: many
d_call: TRBD1
j_call: TRBJ1-3
v_call: TRBV10-3
cdr3_aa: CAISAGEGTGKSSGNTIYF
cdr3_nt: TGTGCCATCAGCGCTGGTGAGGGGACAGGGAAGAGCTCTGGAAACACCATATATTTT